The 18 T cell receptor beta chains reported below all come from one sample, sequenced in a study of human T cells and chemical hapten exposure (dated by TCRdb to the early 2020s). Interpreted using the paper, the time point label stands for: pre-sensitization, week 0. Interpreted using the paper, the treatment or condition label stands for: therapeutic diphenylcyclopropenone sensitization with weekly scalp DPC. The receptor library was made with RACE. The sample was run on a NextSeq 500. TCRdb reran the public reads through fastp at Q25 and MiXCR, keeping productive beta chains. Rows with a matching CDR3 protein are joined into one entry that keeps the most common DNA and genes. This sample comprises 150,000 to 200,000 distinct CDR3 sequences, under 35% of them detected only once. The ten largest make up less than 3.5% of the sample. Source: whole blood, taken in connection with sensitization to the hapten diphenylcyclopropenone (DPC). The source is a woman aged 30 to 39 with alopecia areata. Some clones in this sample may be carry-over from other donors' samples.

The CDR3 spells CASTGRLAGAYNEQFF. The DNA for the CDR3 is TGTGCCAGTACCGGGAGACTAGCGGGGGCTTACAATGAGCAGTTCTTC. The gene calls are TRBV19 and TRBJ2-1; TRBD2 agrees at 12 bases. The CDR3 runs to 16 residues. Germline loops: CDR1 LNHDA, CDR2 SQIVND (reference sequence). The trim removed 7 bases at V and 4 bases at J, leaving 8 bases unmatched.

CDR3: CASSPDSPRTDTQYF. The CDR3 nucleotides are TGTGCCAGCAGCCCGGACAGCCCACGCACAGATACGCAGTATTTT. The chain is built from TRBV7-6 and TRBJ2-3, with D possibly TRBD1 on 6 matching bases. The V gene lost 5 bases and the J gene lost 1 base, with 13 bases spanning the gap. From germline, CDR1 is SGHVS and CDR2 FNYEAQ. The CDR3 is 15 residues long.

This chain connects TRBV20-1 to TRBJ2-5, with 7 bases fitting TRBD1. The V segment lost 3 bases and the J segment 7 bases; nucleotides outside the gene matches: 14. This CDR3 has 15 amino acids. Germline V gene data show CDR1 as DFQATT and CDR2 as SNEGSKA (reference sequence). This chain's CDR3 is CSASLWGQTKGTQYF. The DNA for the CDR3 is TGCAGTGCTAGCTTATGGGGACAGACTAAGGGGACCCAGTACTTC.

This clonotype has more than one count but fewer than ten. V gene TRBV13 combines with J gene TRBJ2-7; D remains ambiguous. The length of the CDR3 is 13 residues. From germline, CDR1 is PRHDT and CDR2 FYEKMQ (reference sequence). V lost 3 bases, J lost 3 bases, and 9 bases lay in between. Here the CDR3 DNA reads TGTGCCAGCAGCTTTGGGAAGAACTACGAGCAGTACTTC. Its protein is CASSFGKNYEQYF.

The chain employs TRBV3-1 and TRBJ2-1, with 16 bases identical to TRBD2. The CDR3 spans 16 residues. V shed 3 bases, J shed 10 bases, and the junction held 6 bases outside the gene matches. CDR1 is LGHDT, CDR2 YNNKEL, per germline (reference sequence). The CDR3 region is CASSQSGLAGGGEQFF. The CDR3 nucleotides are TGTGCCAGCAGCCAGTCGGGACTAGCGGGAGGGGGAGAGCAGTTCTTC.

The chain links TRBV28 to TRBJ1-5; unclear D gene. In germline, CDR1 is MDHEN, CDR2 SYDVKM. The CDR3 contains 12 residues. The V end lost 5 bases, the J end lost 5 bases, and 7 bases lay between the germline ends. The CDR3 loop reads CASSTRYQPQHF. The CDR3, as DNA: TGTGCCAGCAGTACCAGATATCAGCCCCAGCATTTT.

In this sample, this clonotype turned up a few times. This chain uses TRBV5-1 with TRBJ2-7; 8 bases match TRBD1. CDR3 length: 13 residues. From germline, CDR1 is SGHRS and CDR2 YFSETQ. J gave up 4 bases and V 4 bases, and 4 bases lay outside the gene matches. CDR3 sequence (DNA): TGCGCCAGCAGCCGACAGGGGCATTACGAGCAGTACTTC. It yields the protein CASSRQGHYEQYF.

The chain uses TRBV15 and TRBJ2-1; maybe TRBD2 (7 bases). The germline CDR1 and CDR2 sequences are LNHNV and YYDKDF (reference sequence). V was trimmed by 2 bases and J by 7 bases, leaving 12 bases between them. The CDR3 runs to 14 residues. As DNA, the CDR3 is TGTGCCACCAGCAGATTTAGGGGGGGGAATGAGCAGTTCTTC. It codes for CATSRFRGGNEQFF. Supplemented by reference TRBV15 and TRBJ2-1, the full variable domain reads DAMVIQNPRYQVTQFGKPVTLSCSQTLNHNVMYWYQQKSSQAPKLLFHYYDKDFNNEADTPDNFQSRRPNTSFCFLDIRSPGLGDTAMYLCATSRFRGGNEQFFGPGTRLTVL.

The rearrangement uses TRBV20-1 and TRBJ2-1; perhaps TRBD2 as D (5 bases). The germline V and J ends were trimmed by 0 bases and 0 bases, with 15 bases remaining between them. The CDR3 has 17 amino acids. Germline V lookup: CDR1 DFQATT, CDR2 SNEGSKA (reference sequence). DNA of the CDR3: TGCAGTGCTAGAGACCAACTCGGGATGAGCTCCTACAATGAGCAGTTCTTC. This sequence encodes CSARDQLGMSSYNEQFF.

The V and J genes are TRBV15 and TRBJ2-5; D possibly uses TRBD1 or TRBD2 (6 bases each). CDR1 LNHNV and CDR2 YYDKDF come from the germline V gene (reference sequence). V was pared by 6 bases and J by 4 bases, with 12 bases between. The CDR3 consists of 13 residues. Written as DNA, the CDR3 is TGTGCCACCAGTGTACGGGGGCTAGAGACCCAGTACTTC. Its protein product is CATSVRGLETQYF. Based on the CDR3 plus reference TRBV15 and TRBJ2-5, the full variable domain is DAMVIQNPRYQVTQFGKPVTLSCSQTLNHNVMYWYQQKSSQAPKLLFHYYDKDFNNEADTPDNFQSRRPNTSFCFLDIRSPGLGDTAMYLCATSVRGLETQYFGPGTRLLVL.

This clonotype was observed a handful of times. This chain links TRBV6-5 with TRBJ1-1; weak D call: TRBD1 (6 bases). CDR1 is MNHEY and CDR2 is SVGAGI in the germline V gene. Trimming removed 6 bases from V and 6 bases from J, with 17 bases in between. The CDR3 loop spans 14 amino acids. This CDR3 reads CASSISNRVAEAFF. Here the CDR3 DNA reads TGTGCCAGCAGCATCTCAAACAGGGTCGCTGAAGCTTTCTTT.

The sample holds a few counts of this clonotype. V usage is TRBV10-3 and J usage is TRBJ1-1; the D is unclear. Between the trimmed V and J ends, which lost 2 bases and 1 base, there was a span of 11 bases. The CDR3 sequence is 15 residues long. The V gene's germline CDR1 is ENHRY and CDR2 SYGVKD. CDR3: CAISEGLGENTEAFF. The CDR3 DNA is TGTGCCATCAGTGAGGGATTGGGAGAGAACACTGAAGCTTTCTTT.

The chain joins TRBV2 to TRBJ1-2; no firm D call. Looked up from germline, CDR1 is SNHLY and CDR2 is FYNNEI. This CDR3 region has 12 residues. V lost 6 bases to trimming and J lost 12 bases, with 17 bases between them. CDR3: CASSGRAGSHTF. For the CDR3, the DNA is TGTGCCAGCAGCGGAAGGGCCGGCTCCCACACCTTC.

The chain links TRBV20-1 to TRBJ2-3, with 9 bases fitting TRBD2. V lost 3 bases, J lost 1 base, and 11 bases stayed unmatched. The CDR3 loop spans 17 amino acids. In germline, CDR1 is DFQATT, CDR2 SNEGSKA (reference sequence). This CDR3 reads CSASSDLWTSGTDTQYF. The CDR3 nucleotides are TGCAGTGCTAGTAGCGATCTCTGGACTAGCGGCACAGATACGCAGTATTTT.

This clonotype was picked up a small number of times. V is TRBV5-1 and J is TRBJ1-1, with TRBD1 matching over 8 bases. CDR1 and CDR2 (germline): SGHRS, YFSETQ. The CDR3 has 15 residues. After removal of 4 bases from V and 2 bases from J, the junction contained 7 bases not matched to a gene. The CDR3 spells CASSDRDRINTEAFF. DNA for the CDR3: TGCGCCAGCAGCGACCGGGACAGGATTAACACTGAAGCTTTCTTT.

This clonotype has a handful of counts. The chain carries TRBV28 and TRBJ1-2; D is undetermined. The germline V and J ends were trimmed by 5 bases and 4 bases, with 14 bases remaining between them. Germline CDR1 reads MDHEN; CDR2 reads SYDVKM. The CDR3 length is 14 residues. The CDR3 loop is CASSIPTTGYGYTF. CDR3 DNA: TGTGCCAGCAGTATCCCGACCACGGGCTATGGCTACACCTTC.

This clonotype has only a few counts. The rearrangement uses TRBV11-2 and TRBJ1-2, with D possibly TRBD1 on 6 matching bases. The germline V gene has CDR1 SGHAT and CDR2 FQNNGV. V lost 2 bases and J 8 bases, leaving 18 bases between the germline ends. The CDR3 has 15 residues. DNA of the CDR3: TGTGCCAGCAGCTTAAGGTGGATGGGGGCGCCCGGCTACACCTTC. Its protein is CASSLRWMGAPGYTF. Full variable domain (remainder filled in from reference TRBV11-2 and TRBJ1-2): EAGVAQSPRYKIIEKRQSVAFWCNPISGHATLYWYQQILGQGPKLLIQFQNNGVVDDSQLPKDRFSAERLKGVDSTLKIQPAKLEDSAVYLCASSLRWMGAPGYTFGSGTRLTVV.

The CDR3 region is CASRKLAGVTGELFF. The CDR3 DNA follows: TGTGCCAGCAGAAAACTAGCGGGAGTGACCGGGGAGCTGTTTTTT. The genes are TRBV11-1 and TRBJ2-2; 11 bases are shared with TRBD2. J gave up 5 bases and V 6 bases, and 5 bases lay outside the gene matches. The CDR3 covers 15 residues. Germline V gene sequence: CDR1 SGHAT, CDR2 FQDESV (reference sequence).